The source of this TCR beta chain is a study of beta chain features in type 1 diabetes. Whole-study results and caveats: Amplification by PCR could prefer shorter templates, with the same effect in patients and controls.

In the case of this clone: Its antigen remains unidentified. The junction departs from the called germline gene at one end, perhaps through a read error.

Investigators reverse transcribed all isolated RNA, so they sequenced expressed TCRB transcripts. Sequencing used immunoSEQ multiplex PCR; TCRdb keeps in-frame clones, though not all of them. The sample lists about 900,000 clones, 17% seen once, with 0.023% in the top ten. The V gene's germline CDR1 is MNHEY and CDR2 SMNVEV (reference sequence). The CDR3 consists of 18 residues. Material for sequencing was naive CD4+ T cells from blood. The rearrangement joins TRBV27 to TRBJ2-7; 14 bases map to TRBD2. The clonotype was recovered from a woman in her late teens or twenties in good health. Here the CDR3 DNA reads TGTGCCAGCAGTTCCACGGCAACTGGACTAGCGGGAGGCCGGGCGAGGCACTTC. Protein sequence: CASSSTATGLAGGRARHF.